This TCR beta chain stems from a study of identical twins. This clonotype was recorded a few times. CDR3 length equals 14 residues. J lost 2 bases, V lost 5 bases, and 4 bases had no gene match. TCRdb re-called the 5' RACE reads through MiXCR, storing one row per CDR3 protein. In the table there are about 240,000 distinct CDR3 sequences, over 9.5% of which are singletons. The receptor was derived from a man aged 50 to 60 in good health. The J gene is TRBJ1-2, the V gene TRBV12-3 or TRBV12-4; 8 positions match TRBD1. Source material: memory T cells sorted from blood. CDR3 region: CASSGWDRNYGYTF. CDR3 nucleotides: TGTGCCAGCAGTGGCTGGGACAGGAACTATGGCTACACCTTC.